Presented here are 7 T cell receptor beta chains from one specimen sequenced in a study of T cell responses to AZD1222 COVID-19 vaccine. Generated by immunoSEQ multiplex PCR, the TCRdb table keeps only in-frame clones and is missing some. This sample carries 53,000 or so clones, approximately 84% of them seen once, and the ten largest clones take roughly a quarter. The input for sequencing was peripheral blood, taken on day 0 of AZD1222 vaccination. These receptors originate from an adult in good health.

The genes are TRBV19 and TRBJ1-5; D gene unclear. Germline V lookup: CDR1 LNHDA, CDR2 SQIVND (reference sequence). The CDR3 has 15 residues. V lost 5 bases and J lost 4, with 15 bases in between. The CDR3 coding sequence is TGTGCCAGTAGTTCCCGCTTCGGCGGGAATCAGCCCCAGCATTTT. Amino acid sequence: CASSSRFGGNQPQHF.

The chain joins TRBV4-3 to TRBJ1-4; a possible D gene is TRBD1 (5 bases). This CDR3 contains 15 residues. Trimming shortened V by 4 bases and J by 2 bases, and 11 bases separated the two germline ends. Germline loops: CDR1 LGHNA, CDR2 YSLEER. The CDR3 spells CASSRNGGTNEKLFF. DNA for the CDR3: TGCGCCAGCAGCCGCAATGGGGGTACTAATGAAAAACTGTTTTTT.

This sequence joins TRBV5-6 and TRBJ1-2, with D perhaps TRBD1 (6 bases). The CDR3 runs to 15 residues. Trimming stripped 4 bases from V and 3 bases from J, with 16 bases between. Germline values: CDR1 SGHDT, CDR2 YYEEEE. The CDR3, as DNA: TGTGCCAGCAGCGGAGGGTCGAAGGGGGACTATGGCTACACCTTC. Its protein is CASSGGSKGDYGYTF.

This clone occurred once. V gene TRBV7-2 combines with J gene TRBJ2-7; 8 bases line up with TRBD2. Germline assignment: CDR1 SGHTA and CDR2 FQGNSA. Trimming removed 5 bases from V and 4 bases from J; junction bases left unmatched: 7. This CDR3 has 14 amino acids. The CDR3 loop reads CASSPGTSKYEQYF. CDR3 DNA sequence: TGTGCCAGCAGCCCCGGGACTAGTAAGTACGAGCAGTACTTC.

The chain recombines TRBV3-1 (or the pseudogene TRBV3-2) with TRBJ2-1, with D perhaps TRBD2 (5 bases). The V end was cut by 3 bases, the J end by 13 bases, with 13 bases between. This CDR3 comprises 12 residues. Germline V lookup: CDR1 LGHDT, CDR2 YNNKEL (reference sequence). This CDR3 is CASSQTERDQFF. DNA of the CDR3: TGTGCCAGCAGCCAGACGGAGAGGGATCAGTTCTTC.

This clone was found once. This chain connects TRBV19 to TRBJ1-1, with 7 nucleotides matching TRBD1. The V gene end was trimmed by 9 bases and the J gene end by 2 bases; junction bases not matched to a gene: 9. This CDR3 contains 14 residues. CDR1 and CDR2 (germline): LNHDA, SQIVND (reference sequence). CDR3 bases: TGTGCCAGCCTCAACAGGGGCCGCAACACTGAAGCTTTCTTT. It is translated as CASLNRGRNTEAFF.

The CDR3 DNA is TGTGCCAGCAGTTACGCCGGGACAGGTGAGCAGTTCTTC. Residues: CASSYAGTGEQFF. The chain recombines TRBV6-2 or TRBV6-3 with TRBJ2-1, with TRBD1 identical over 8 bases. Germline CDR1 MNHEY, CDR2 SVGEGT. V gave up 2 bases and J gave up 9 bases; unmatched junction bases: 3. The CDR3 runs 13 residues.